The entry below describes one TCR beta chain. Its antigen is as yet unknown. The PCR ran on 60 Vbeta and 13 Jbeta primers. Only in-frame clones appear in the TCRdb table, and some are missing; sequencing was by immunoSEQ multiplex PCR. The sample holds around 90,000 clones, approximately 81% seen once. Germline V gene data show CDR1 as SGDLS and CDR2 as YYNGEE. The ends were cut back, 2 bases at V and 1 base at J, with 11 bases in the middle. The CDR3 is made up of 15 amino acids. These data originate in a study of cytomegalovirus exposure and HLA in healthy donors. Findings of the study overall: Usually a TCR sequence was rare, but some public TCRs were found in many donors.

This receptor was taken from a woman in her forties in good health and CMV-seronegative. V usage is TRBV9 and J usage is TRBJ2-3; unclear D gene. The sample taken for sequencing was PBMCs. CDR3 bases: TGTGCCAGCAGCGTCCTAAACCGGGGCACAGATACGCAGTATTTT. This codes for CASSVLNRGTDTQYF. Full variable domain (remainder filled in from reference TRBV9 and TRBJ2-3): DSGVTQTPKHLITATGQRVTLRCSPRSGDLSVYWYQQSLDQGLQFLIQYYNGEERAKGNILERFSAQQFPDLHSELNLSSLELGDSALYFCASSVLNRGTDTQYFGPGTRLTVL.